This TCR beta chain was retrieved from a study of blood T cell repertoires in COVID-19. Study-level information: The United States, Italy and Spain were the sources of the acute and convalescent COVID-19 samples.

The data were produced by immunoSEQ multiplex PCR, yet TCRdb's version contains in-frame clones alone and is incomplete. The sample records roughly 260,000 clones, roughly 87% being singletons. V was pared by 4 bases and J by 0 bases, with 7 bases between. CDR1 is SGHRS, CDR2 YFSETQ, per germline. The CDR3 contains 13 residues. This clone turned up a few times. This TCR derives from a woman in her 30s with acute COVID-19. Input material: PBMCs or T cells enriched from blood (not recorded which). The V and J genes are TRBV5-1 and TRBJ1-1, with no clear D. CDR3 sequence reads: CASSRELNTEAFF. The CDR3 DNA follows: TGCGCCAGCAGCCGCGAATTGAACACTGAAGCTTTCTTT.